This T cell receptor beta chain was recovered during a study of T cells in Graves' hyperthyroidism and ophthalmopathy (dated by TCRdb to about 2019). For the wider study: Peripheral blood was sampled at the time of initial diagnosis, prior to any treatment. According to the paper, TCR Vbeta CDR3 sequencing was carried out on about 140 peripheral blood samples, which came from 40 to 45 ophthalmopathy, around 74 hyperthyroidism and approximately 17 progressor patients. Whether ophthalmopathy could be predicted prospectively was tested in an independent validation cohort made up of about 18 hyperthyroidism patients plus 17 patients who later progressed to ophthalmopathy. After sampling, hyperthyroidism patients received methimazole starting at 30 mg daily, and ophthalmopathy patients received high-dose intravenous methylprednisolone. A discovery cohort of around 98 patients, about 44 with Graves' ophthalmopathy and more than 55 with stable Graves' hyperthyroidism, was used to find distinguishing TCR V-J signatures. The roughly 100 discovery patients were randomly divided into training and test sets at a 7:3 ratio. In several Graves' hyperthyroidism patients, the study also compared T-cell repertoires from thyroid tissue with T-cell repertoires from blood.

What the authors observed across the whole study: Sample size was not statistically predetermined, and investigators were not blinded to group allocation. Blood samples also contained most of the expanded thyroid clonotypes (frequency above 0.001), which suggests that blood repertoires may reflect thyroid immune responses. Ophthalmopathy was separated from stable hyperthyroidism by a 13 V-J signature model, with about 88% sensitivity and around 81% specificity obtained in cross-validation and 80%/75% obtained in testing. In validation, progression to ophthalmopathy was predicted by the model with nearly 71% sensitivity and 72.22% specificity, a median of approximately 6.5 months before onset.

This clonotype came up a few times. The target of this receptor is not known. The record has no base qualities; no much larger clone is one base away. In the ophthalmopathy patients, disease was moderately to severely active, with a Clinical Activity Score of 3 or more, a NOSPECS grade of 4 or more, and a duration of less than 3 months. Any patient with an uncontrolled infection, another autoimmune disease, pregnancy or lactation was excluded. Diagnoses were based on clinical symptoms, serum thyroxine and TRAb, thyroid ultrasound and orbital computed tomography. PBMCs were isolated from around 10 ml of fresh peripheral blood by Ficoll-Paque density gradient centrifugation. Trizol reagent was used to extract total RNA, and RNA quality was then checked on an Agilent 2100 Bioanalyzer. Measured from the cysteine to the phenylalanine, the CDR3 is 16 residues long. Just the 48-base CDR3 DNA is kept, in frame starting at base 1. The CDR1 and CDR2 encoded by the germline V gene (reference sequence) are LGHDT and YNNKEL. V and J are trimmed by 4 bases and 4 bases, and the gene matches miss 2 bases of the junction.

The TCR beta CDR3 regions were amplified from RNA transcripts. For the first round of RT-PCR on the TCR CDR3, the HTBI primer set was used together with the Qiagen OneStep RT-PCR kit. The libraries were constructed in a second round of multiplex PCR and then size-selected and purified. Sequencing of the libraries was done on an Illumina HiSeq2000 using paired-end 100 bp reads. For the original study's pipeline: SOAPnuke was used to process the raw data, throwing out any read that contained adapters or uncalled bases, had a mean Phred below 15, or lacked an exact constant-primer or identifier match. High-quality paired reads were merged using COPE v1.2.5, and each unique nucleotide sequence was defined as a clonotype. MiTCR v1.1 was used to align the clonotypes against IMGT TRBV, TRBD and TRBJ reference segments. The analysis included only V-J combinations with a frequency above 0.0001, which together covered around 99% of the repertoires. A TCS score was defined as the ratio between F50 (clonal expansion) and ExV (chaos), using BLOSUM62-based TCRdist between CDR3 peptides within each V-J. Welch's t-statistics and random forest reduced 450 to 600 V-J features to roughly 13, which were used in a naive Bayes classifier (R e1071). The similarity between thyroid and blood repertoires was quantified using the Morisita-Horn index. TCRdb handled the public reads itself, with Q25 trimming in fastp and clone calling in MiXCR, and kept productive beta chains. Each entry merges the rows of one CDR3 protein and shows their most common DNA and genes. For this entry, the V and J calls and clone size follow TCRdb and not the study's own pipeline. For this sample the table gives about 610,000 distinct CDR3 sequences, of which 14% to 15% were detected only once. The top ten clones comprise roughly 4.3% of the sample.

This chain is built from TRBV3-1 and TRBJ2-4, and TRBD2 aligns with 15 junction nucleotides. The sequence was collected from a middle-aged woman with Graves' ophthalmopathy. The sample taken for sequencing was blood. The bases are TGTGCCAGCAGCCGCGGACTAGCGGGAGGGAAAAACATTCAGTACTTC. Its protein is CASSRGLAGGKNIQYF.